A selection of T cell receptor beta chains follows, all from one sample in a study of beta chain features in type 1 diabetes. Clones were sequenced by immunoSEQ multiplex PCR, and TCRdb holds only the in-frame ones, with some missing. The table has about 230,000 clones, 16% seen once. Sequencing input: naive CD4+ T cells from blood. These receptors all stem from a man aged 25 to 40 with type 1 diabetes. Both conserved end residues are part of each CDR3. A D gene is named only where the DNA matches it firmly. For some rows the clone size is stated as once, few or many, or as a class when expanded; others skip it.

D,J,V,size,CDR3,DNA
NA,TRBJ1-2,TRBV28,NA,CASSSPAGDGYGYTF,TGTGCCAGCAGTTCCCCTGCGGGGGACGGCTATGGCTACACCTTC
TRBD1,TRBJ1-2,TRBV7-9,few,CASSSLLGGHYGYTF,TGTGCCAGCAGCTCCCTCCTAGGGGGCCACTATGGCTACACCTTC
NA,TRBJ2-7,TRBV5-4,NA,CASSLPQHEQYF,TGTGCCAGCAGCTTACCGCAGCACGAGCAGTACTTC
NA,TRBJ2-1,TRBV29-1,NA,CSGPRGNEQFF,TGCAGCGGACCCAGGGGAAATGAGCAGTTCTTC
TRBD1,TRBJ2-3,TRBV27,NA,CASSFLRDRADTQYF,TGTGCCAGCAGTTTCCTCCGCGACAGGGCAGATACGCAGTATTTT
NA,TRBJ2-2,TRBV6-4,NA,CASSDRGRTGELFF,TGTGCCAGCAGTGACAGGGGTAGGACCGGGGAGCTGTTTTTT
NA,TRBJ1-2,TRBV30,few,CAVWHAKNFF,TGTGCCGTATGGCACGCCAAGAATTTTTTC
TRBD2,TRBJ2-5,TRBV30,few,CAWSGLAGDWETQYF,TGTGCCTGGAGTGGGCTAGCGGGAGATTGGGAGACCCAGTACTTC
NA,TRBJ2-5,TRBV5-1,few,CASKMKGGETQYF,TGCGCCAGCAAGATGAAAGGGGGTGAGACCCAGTACTTC
NA,TRBJ2-7,TRBV7-9,few,CASSFTQSGRSYEQYF,TGTGCCAGCAGCTTCACACAGTCGGGGCGTTCCTACGAGCAGTACTTC
NA,TRBJ2-3,TRBV6-5,NA,CASSYRGVSTDTQYF,TGTGCCAGCAGTTACAGGGGGGTGAGCACAGATACGCAGTATTTT
NA,TRBJ2-2,TRBV5-4,NA,CASRIDRSTGELFF,TGTGCCAGCAGGATCGACAGAAGCACCGGGGAGCTGTTTTTT
NA,TRBJ2-7,TRBV5-1,NA,CASSLRAYEQYF,TGCGCCAGCAGCTTGAGGGCCTACGAGCAGTACTTC
TRBD1,TRBJ2-3,TRBV7-9,few,CASSIWTGTTDTQYF,TGTGCCAGCAGCATTTGGACAGGAACCACAGATACGCAGTATTTT
NA,TRBJ1-4,TRBV20-1,NA,CSALSGGKLFF,TGCAGTGCGCTAAGTGGGGGAAAACTGTTTTTT
NA,TRBJ1-5,TRBV7-9,NA,CASSFTANQPQHF,TGTGCCAGCAGCTTTACTGCTAATCAGCCCCAGCATTTT
TRBD1,TRBJ2-3,TRBV7-6,NA,CASSLAGTGGLKPDTQYF,TGTGCCAGCAGCTTAGCTGGGACAGGGGGCCTTAAGCCAGATACGCAGTATTTT
TRBD2,TRBJ2-7,TRBV5-1,few,CASRGLAGAYF,TGCGCCAGCAGAGGACTAGCGGGAGCTTACTTC
NA,TRBJ2-2,TRBV5-6,few,CASSWGRTGELFF,TGTGCCAGCAGCTGGGGTCGGACCGGGGAGCTGTTTTTT
TRBD2,TRBJ2-1,TRBV27,NA,CASSNLAGAYNEQFF,TGTGCCAGCAGTAACCTAGCGGGAGCCTACAATGAGCAGTTCTTC
NA,TRBJ2-7,TRBV2,NA,CASTLTDSSYEQYF,TGTGCCAGCACCCTGACGGACAGCTCCTACGAGCAGTACTTC
NA,TRBJ1-1,TRBV29-1,NA,CSATQGGNTEAFF,TGCAGCGCCACACAGGGAGGGAACACTGAAGCTTTCTTT
NA,TRBJ2-6,TRBV7-8,few,CASSLPTEARSSGANVLTF,TGTGCCAGCAGCTTACCTACAGAGGCCCGTTCCTCTGGGGCCAACGTCCTGACTTTC
NA,TRBJ1-3,TRBV4-2,NA,CASSRDLFSGNTIYF,TGTGCCAGCAGCAGAGATTTATTCTCTGGAAACACCATATATTTT
TRBD1,TRBJ1-1,TRBV14,few,CASSPRDRATEAFF,TGTGCCAGCAGCCCCCGGGACAGGGCCACTGAAGCTTTCTTT
TRBD1,TRBJ2-1,TRBV28,NA,CASSEPTGGTRNEQFF,TGTGCCAGCAGCGAACCGACAGGGGGCACGAGGAATGAGCAGTTCTTC
NA,TRBJ1-2,TRBV9,NA,CASSVAGPPNYGYTF,TGTGCCAGCAGCGTAGCGGGACCGCCAAACTATGGCTACACCTTC
NA,TRBJ2-2,TRBV18,NA,CASSPPSTGELFF,TGTGCCAGCTCACCCCCTTCTACCGGGGAGCTGTTTTTT
NA,TRBJ2-3,TRBV5-1,few,CASRNTDTQYF,TGCGCCAGCAGGAACACAGATACGCAGTATTTT
NA,TRBJ2-7,TRBV2,few,CASTRDSSYEQYF,TGTGCCAGCACTAGAGACAGCTCCTACGAGCAGTACTTC
TRBD1,TRBJ1-2,TRBV25-1,NA,CASSEYRGGGHGYTF,TGTGCCAGCAGTGAATATCGGGGAGGGGGCCATGGCTACACCTTC
NA,TRBJ2-5,TRBV29-1,few,CSVVGIQETQYF,TGCAGCGTTGTAGGCATCCAAGAGACCCAGTACTTC
TRBD1,TRBJ1-4,TRBV28,NA,CASSSRGQGEKLFF,TGTGCCAGCAGTTCCAGGGGGCAAGGTGAAAAACTGTTTTTT
NA,TRBJ2-5,TRBV29-1,NA,CSVGGTYQETQYF,TGCAGCGTTGGGGGTACTTACCAAGAGACCCAGTACTTC
TRBD2,TRBJ2-1,TRBV4-1,few,CASSQSSSGSGRFSEQFF,TGCGCCAGCAGCCAAAGTTCTTCTGGTAGCGGGAGATTTTCTGAGCAGTTCTTC
TRBD1,TRBJ2-1,TRBV28,few,CASSPRQGSGQFF,TGTGCCAGCAGTCCCCGACAGGGTTCGGGGCAGTTCTTC
NA,TRBJ2-3,TRBV29-1,few,CSVDQGTDTQYF,TGCAGCGTTGATCAGGGTACAGATACGCAGTATTTT
NA,TRBJ2-3,TRBV10-3,NA,CAISGQGSTDTQYF,TGTGCCATCAGTGGTCAGGGAAGCACAGATACGCAGTATTTT
NA,TRBJ2-1,TRBV7-2,NA,CASSVDSSSYNEQFF,TGTGCCAGCAGCGTGGACTCGAGCTCCTACAATGAGCAGTTCTTC
NA,TRBJ1-2,TRBV7-9,NA,CASSLALGQFNYGYTF,TGTGCCAGCAGCTTAGCTCTGGGGCAGTTCAACTATGGCTACACCTTC
NA,TRBJ2-1,TRBV28,few,CASSLGERQFF,TGTGCCAGCAGTTTAGGGGAGAGGCAGTTCTTC
TRBD1,TRBJ2-5,TRBV7-9,NA,CASSHRDRGQGETQYF,TGTGCCAGCAGCCACCGGGACAGGGGGCAGGGAGAGACCCAGTACTTC
NA,TRBJ2-7,TRBV7-9,few,CASSQGPSYEQYF,TGTGCCAGCAGCCAGGGGCCCTCCTACGAGCAGTACTTC
NA,TRBJ1-4,TRBV28,few,CASRPGFATNEKLFF,TGTGCCAGCAGGCCGGGATTTGCAACTAATGAAAAACTGTTTTTT
NA,TRBJ2-1,TRBV28,few,CASSLLVIFGQFF,TGTGCCAGCAGTCTACTCGTAATTTTTGGGCAGTTCTTC
TRBD2,TRBJ2-5,TRBV5-4,NA,CASSPGGEETQYF,TGTGCCAGCAGCCCTGGGGGGGAAGAGACCCAGTACTTC
NA,TRBJ2-7,TRBV6-6,NA,CASIYDRGYEQYF,TGTGCCAGCATCTACGACAGAGGCTACGAGCAGTACTTC
TRBD1,TRBJ2-7,TRBV4-2,few,CASSQGTGDRDEQYF,TGTGCCAGCAGCCAAGGAACAGGGGACCGGGACGAGCAGTACTTC
TRBD2,TRBJ2-1,TRBV30,few,CACSSSGRENEQFF,TGTGCCTGCTCTTCTAGCGGGAGGGAGAATGAGCAGTTCTTC
TRBD1,TRBJ1-2,TRBV4-2,few,CASSQGDRGYGYTF,TGTGCCAGCAGCCAAGGTGACAGGGGTTATGGCTACACCTTC
TRBD1,TRBJ1-1,TRBV28,NA,CASSLGGQVNTEAFF,TGTGCCAGCAGTTTAGGAGGACAGGTGAACACTGAAGCTTTCTTT
TRBD2,TRBJ2-1,TRBV29-1,few,CSVRLAGGNEQFF,TGCAGCGTTCGACTAGCGGGAGGGAATGAGCAGTTCTTC
NA,TRBJ1-4,TRBV11-2,NA,CASSSSRKLFF,TGTGCCAGCAGCTCCTCTAGGAAACTGTTTTTT
NA,TRBJ2-5,TRBV7-8,once,CASSSWTGETQYF,TGTGCCAGCAGCTCGTGGACCGGGGAGACCCAGTACTTC
NA,TRBJ1-5,TRBV18,NA,CASSPGGGNNQPQHF,TGTGCCAGCTCACCTGGGGGAGGGAACAATCAGCCCCAGCATTTT